This entry features one T cell receptor (beta chain) sequence. What it binds is unknown. Relative to the germline gene, one junction end is altered; a read error may explain this. Thyroid surgery was preceded by no treatment in any patient. This entry belongs to a study of metastatic and nonmetastatic thyroid tumors. Study-level information: A comparison of repertoires was made across blood and tumor or nodule tissue from malignant and benign thyroid patients. Study-wide results and limits: Within blood and tumor, benign nodules reportedly had significantly lower TCR beta diversity than malignant thyroid tumors did.

As handled by the study authors: A papillary thyroid cancer distant-metastasis classifier was built from CDR3 differences across clinicopathological groups. TCRdb re-analyzed the PCR reads using MiXCR. These V and J calls originate from TCRdb's pipeline instead of the authors' own analysis. The table includes some 41,000 clones, 28% detected once. CDR1 is SGHRS, CDR2 YFSETQ, per germline. The CDR3 contains 14 residues. The specimen sequenced was blood. The clonotype was recovered from a male donor with papillary thyroid cancer or a benign thyroid nodule (not recorded which). Some clones in this sample may be carry-over from other donors' samples. The chain employs TRBV5-1 and TRBJ2-1; D may correspond to TRBD1 or TRBD2 (6 bases each). This CDR3 is CASSCRGPYNEQLF. CDR3 DNA: TGCGCCAGCAGCTGCCGGGGGCCCTACAATGAGCAGTTATTC.